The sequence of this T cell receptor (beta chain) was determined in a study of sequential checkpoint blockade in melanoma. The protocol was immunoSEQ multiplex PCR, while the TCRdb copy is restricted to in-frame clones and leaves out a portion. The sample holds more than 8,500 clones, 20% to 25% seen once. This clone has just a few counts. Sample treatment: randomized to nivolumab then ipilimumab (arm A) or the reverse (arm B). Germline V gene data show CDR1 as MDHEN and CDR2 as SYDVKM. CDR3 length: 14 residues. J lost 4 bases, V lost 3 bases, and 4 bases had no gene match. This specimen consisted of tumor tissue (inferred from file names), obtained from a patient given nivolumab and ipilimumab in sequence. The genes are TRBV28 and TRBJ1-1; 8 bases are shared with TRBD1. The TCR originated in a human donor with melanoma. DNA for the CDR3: TGTGCCAGCAGTTTGACAGGGGAATCCACTGAAGCTTTCTTT. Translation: CASSLTGESTEAFF.